One sample yielded the 17 T cell receptor beta chains listed below, sequenced in a study of regulatory T cells in long-lasting Graves disease. Arm-PCR of CDR3 regions with iRepertoire HTBI primers generated TCR beta libraries. TCRdb re-analysed the multiplex PCR reads in MiXCR, keeping a single row per CDR3 protein. There are 350,000 to 500,000 distinct CDR3 sequences in the sample; 20% to 25% occur only once, and approximately 15% lies in the top ten. Time point denoted: persistent/refractory GD, antithyroid drugs over 5 years with positive TRAb. PBMCs were the source of the RNA used for TCR sequencing. The sample was peripheral blood mononuclear cells (PBMCs), taken when the disease was refractory, from a patient treated with antithyroid drugs. These receptors were taken from a female donor with Graves disease.

This clonotype came up many times. The rearrangement links TRBV12-3 or TRBV12-4 to TRBJ2-7; the D is unclear. The germline V and J ends were trimmed by 6 bases and 2 bases, with 17 bases remaining between them. The CDR3 runs 15 residues. The CDR3 sequence is CASSPDRRITYEQYF. CDR3 bases: TGTGCCAGCAGCCCCGACCGAAGGATAACCTACGAGCAGTACTTC.

The sample holds many counts of this clonotype. The chain combines TRBV29-1 with TRBJ2-5; TRBD2 matches 13 bases. The germline gives CDR1 SQVTM, CDR2 ANQGSEA. J was trimmed by 13 bases and V by 4 bases; bases with no gene match: 21. This CDR3 has 17 residues. CDR3 in amino acids: CSVVDRGLGLAGEELYF. The CDR3 nucleotides are TGCAGCGTTGTGGACAGGGGGCTCGGACTAGCGGGAGAAGAACTGTACTTC.

This clonotype has only a few counts. The CDR3 coding sequence is TGCGCCAGCAGCCCCGGAGCCGTTCGAAGCCACGAGCAGTACTTC. Residues: CASSPGAVRSHEQYF. The chain recombines TRBV5-1 with TRBJ2-7; D call uncertain. V was cut by 4 bases and J by 5 bases, with 19 bases left in between. This CDR3 has 15 amino acids. CDR1 SGHRS and CDR2 YFSETQ come from the germline V gene. The full variable domain, completed using reference TRBV5-1 and TRBJ2-7, is KAGVTQTPRYLIKTRGQQVTLSCSPISGHRSVSWYQQTPGQGLQFLFEYFSETQRNKGNFPGRFSGRQFSNSRSEMNVSTLELGDSALYLCASSPGAVRSHEQYFGPGTRLTVT.

This clonotype was seen repeatedly, ten times or more. The rearrangement uses TRBV2 and TRBJ2-7; 14 nucleotides align to TRBD2. Looked up from germline, CDR1 is SNHLY and CDR2 is FYNNEI. CDR3 length: 14 residues. After removal of 6 bases from V and 4 bases from J, the junction contained 2 bases not matched to a gene. CDR3 amino acids: CASRGTSGSYEQYF. The CDR3 DNA reads TGTGCCAGCAGAGGGACTAGCGGGAGTTACGAGCAGTACTTC.

The chain uses TRBV5-1 and TRBJ2-2; 9 bases agree with TRBD1. The J segment lost 4 bases and the V segment lost 2 bases, leaving 9 bases of the junction unmatched. Germline loops: CDR1 SGHRS, CDR2 YFSETQ. The CDR3 contains 17 residues. The DNA of the CDR3 is TGCGCCAGCAGCTTACGACCGGGGACAGGGTCCACCGGGGAGCTGTTTTTT. Residues: CASSLRPGTGSTGELFF.

This clonotype was picked up a small number of times. The gene calls are TRBV9 and TRBJ1-4; D not resolved. Trimming pared 4 bases from V and 0 bases from J, leaving 7 bases between. The CDR3 sequence is 14 residues long. Per the germline V gene, CDR1 is SGDLS and CDR2 is YYNGEE. Written as DNA, the CDR3 is TGTGCCAGCAGCCCGGAATCAACTAATGAAAAACTGTTTTTT. This sequence encodes CASSPESTNEKLFF.

The chain recombines TRBV28 with TRBJ2-3; D is unclear. Trimming took 2 bases from V and 2 from J, leaving 14 bases between them. CDR1 and CDR2 (germline): MDHEN, SYDVKM. The CDR3 contains 16 residues. In DNA form, the CDR3 reads TGTGCCAGCAGTTTAGGCAAAGCTTATTTCACAGATACGCAGTATTTT. As protein: CASSLGKAYFTDTQYF.

This clonotype was counted many times. This chain joins TRBV20-1 and TRBJ2-5; 10 nucleotides agree with TRBD2. The V gene's germline CDR1 is DFQATT and CDR2 SNEGSKA (reference sequence). The V segment lost 4 bases and the J segment 1 base; nucleotides outside the gene matches: 9. CDR3 length equals 16 residues. CDR3 amino acids: CSANQFGLAAQETQYF. Written as DNA, the CDR3 is TGCAGTGCTAACCAATTCGGACTAGCGGCCCAAGAGACCCAGTACTTC.

This clonotype was seen ten or more times. Here the CDR3 DNA reads TGTGCCAGCAGTCCAAACAGGGCCTATGGCTACACCTTC. Translated, it gives CASSPNRAYGYTF. The chain links TRBV28 to TRBJ1-2; a weak D match, TRBD1 (6 bases). CDR3 length: 13 residues. V lost 5 bases and J lost 4, with 11 bases in between. Germline loops: CDR1 MDHEN, CDR2 SYDVKM.

With respect to this clonotype: A much larger clone differs from this one at a single base, so this may be a read error. The V and J genes are TRBV9 and TRBJ2-7; D unclear. CDR1 and CDR2 (germline): SGDLS, YYNGEE. V lost 0 bases, J lost 5 bases, and 6 bases lay in between. CDR3 length: 12 amino acids. The CDR3 sequence is CASSVGPDEQYF. The DNA of the CDR3 is TGTGCCAGCAGCGTAGGTCCGGACGAGCAGTACTTC.

Ten or more counts support this clonotype. The genes are TRBV6-5 and TRBJ2-2; D call uncertain. Germline CDR1 and CDR2: MNHEY and SVGAGI. V was pared by 0 bases and J by 1 base, with 6 bases between. This CDR3 comprises 15 residues. CDR3 region: CASSYSGGNTGELFF. The CDR3 DNA reads as TGTGCCAGCAGTTACTCGGGCGGGAACACCGGGGAGCTGTTTTTT.

As for this clonotype: An end of the junction differs from the germline gene, which may be a read error. The J gene is TRBJ2-7, the V gene TRBV5-1, with 10 bases aligning to TRBD2. The CDR3 length is 15 residues. CDR1 is SGHRS and CDR2 is YFSETQ in the germline V gene. In DNA, the CDR3 is TGCGCCAGCAGCCCGGGGGTAGCGGGAGGAGTCGAGCAGCACTTC. It encodes CASSPGVAGGVEQHF.

This clonotype was observed a handful of times. CDR3 DNA: TGTGCCAGTAGTATAGGGGTTGGGGCAGGACAAGAGACCCAGTACTTC. Its translation: CASSIGVGAGQETQYF. The chain recombines TRBV19 with TRBJ2-5; maybe TRBD1 (5 bases). The CDR3 length is 16 residues. Trimming took off 1 base at V and 2 bases at J, with 14 bases between the two ends. Germline assignment: CDR1 LNHDA and CDR2 SQIVND (reference sequence).

The sample holds a few counts of this clonotype. The CDR3 sequence: CASSQIIAGVLTDTQYF. The CDR3 DNA follows: TGTGCCAGCAGCCAAATAATAGCGGGAGTGTTGACAGATACGCAGTATTTT. The chain carries TRBV6-1 and TRBJ2-3, with 9 bases aligning to TRBD2. The CDR3 covers 17 residues. The V gene end was trimmed by 6 bases and the J gene end by 3 bases; junction bases not matched to a gene: 13. Germline assignment: CDR1 MNHNS and CDR2 SASEGT.

This clonotype was recorded a few times. V and J are TRBV3-1 and TRBJ1-2; 10 bases fit TRBD1. CDR1 is LGHDT and CDR2 is YNNKEL in the germline V gene (reference sequence). J gave up 6 bases and V 0 bases, and 1 base lay outside the gene matches. The CDR3 contains 14 residues. The CDR3 here is CASSQDDRGHGYTF. The CDR3 nucleotides are TGTGCCAGCAGCCAAGACGACAGGGGGCATGGCTACACCTTC. Full variable domain (remainder filled in from reference TRBV3-1 and TRBJ1-2): DTAVSQTPKYLVTQMGNDKSIKCEQNLGHDTMYWYKQDSKKFLKIMFSYNNKELIINETVPNRFSPKSPDKAHLNLHINSLELGDSAVYFCASSQDDRGHGYTFGSGTRLTVV.

At least ten counts were recorded for this clonotype. This sequence joins TRBV6-2 or TRBV6-3 and TRBJ1-1, with D tentatively TRBD1 (5 bases). Germline assignment: CDR1 MNHEY and CDR2 SVGEGT. Trimming removed 2 bases from V and 6 bases from J, with 13 bases in between. The CDR3 is 14 residues long. CDR3 residues: CASSYLGRGSEAFF. The CDR3 region has the DNA TGTGCCAGCAGTTACCTGGGGCGCGGCTCTGAAGCTTTCTTT.

This clonotype has just a few counts. The chain recombines TRBV11-2 with TRBJ1-5, with D perhaps matching TRBD1 (5 bases). Germline CDR1 SGHAT, CDR2 FQNNGV. This CDR3 has 13 amino acids. V gave up 0 bases and J gave up 9 bases, with 9 bases separating them. CDR3 in DNA: TGTGCCAGCAGCTTAGATTGGGGGGGGCCCCAGCATTTT. Translating it yields CASSLDWGGPQHF.